The rows below give T cell receptor beta chains drawn from one sample of a study of blood T cell repertoires in COVID-19. This table comes from immunoSEQ multiplex PCR, and its TCRdb copy is limited to in-frame clones, with some not included. The profile shows over 150,000 clones, about 85% of them singletons. The sequencing sample was made of peripheral blood. These receptors all come from a woman aged 55-75 years with COVID-19, enrolled during active disease. The CDR3 runs from the conserved cysteine through the conserved F or W. A D gene is named only where the DNA matches it firmly. Expanded clones get a size class; other rows say once, few or many, or leave the size out.

j_call,clone_size,v_call,d_call,cdr3_aa,cdr3_nt
TRBJ2-2,NA,TRBV6-5,TRBD1,CASAGGPGELFF,TGTGCCAGCGCAGGGGGCCCCGGGGAGCTGTTTTTT
TRBJ2-1,NA,TRBV11-2,TRBD2,CASSLDSGRRNEQFF,TGTGCCAGCAGCTTAGATAGCGGGAGGAGGAATGAGCAGTTCTTC
TRBJ1-1,NA,TRBV3-1/TRBV3-2,NA,CASSQAEAGFAAFF,TGTGCCAGCAGCCAAGCCGAGGCAGGGTTTGCAGCTTTCTTT
TRBJ2-7,NA,TRBV28,TRBD1,CASSPGGTGGSEQYF,TGTGCCAGCAGTCCGGGGGGGACAGGGGGAAGCGAGCAGTACTTC
TRBJ1-2,once,TRBV2,NA,CASSDVDTYYGYTF,TGTGCCAGCAGTGACGTGGACACGTACTATGGCTACACCTTC
TRBJ1-4,NA,TRBV5-1,NA,CASSSLPGTNEKLFF,TGCGCCAGCAGCTCCTTACCGGGGACTAATGAAAAACTGTTTTTT
TRBJ2-2,NA,TRBV27,NA,CASSNRFANTGELFF,TGTGCCAGCAGTAACAGATTCGCGAACACCGGGGAGCTGTTTTTT
TRBJ2-7,NA,TRBV19,TRBD2,CASRPAGGIYEQYF,TGTGCCAGTAGGCCAGCGGGAGGGATCTACGAGCAGTACTTC
TRBJ2-7,NA,TRBV10-3,TRBD1,CAINSGQSSYEQYF,TGTGCCATCAATTCGGGACAGAGCTCCTACGAGCAGTACTTC
TRBJ2-1,NA,TRBV27,TRBD2,CASSPLAGGKKNEQFF,TGTGCCAGCAGTCCCCTAGCGGGGGGGAAAAAGAATGAGCAGTTCTTC
TRBJ2-2,NA,TRBV9,TRBD2,CASSVAPGTSGGRINTGELFF,TGTGCCAGCAGCGTAGCCCCCGGGACTAGCGGGGGGCGGATAAACACCGGGGAGCTGTTTTTT